The next 15 T cell receptor beta chains were all read from a single sample in a study of HIV-infected patients and healthy controls. Alpha and beta constant-region primers primed reverse transcription of around 540 ng RNA. Using multiplexing indices, alpha and beta chain libraries were generated apart by chain-specific third strand synthesis. Via MiXCR, TCRdb re-called the 5' RACE reads, giving one row per CDR3 protein. Of under 7,000 distinct CDR3 sequences in the sample, 7.5% to 10% were seen once. Antiretroviral therapy had run roughly three months, about 14 weeks, before follow-up blood collection. All unsorted peripheral T cells were captured because whole blood was used without fractionation. The source was blood, collected during antiretroviral therapy. The receptors shown here come from an adult with HIV infection.

This clonotype is labeled as medium-sized. The rearrangement uses TRBV28 and TRBJ2-7; possibly TRBD1 or TRBD2 for D (5 bases each). Germline V gives CDR1 MDHEN, CDR2 SYDVKM. V lost 7 bases and J 6 bases, leaving 19 bases between the germline ends. CDR3 length: 14 amino acids. The CDR3 DNA sequence: TGTGCCAGCAATTCCGGGACCATCCACGGCGAGCAGTACTTC. Translated, it gives CASNSGTIHGEQYF.

This clonotype ranks as medium-sized. The chain uses TRBV27 and TRBJ1-2; D uncertain. V lost 6 bases to trimming and J lost 7 bases, with 15 bases between them. CDR1 and CDR2 (germline): MNHEY, SMNVEV (reference sequence). CDR3 length equals 13 residues. The CDR3 loop is CASSPGRLSGYTF. The CDR3 DNA reads as TGTGCCAGCAGCCCAGGACGGTTGTCTGGCTACACCTTC.

This clonotype was found many times. The chain carries TRBV7-2 and TRBJ1-3, with 10 bases that match TRBD1. The CDR3 contains 15 residues. J gave up 4 bases and V 5 bases, and 5 bases lay outside the gene matches. Germline-derived CDR1 and CDR2 are SGHTA and FQGNSA. The CDR3 spells CASSLDRGLGNTIYF. The CDR3, as DNA: TGTGCCAGCAGCCTAGACAGGGGGCTCGGAAACACCATATATTTT.

In this sample, this clonotype is medium-sized. The chain uses TRBV27 and TRBJ1-3, with a tentative D call TRBD1 (5 bases). Looked up from germline, CDR1 is MNHEY and CDR2 is SMNVEV (reference sequence). This CDR3 has 13 residues. V gave up 6 bases and J gave up 4 bases, with 10 bases separating them. The CDR3 DNA reads TGTGCCAGCAGGGGGGTTAGCGGAAACACCATATATTTT. It is translated as CASRGVSGNTIYF.

This clonotype occurred a few times. V gene TRBV28 combines with J gene TRBJ2-1, with 7 bases fitting TRBD2. V trimming: 4 bases; J trimming: 0 bases; junction bases outside the gene matches: 9. Per the germline V gene, CDR1 is MDHEN and CDR2 is SYDVKM. The length of the CDR3 is 17 residues. The CDR3 sequence is CASSSSSSGSSYNEQFF. In DNA form, the CDR3 reads TGTGCCAGCAGTTCGTCCTCTAGCGGTAGCTCCTACAATGAGCAGTTCTTC.

The chain is built from TRBV10-3 and TRBJ1-2, with 7 bases aligning to TRBD1. The ends lost 0 bases at V and 4 bases at J; junction bases unmatched: 5. The V gene's germline CDR1 is ENHRY and CDR2 SYGVKD. This CDR3 has 15 amino acids. CDR3 amino acids: CAISESRTGIYGYTF. DNA of the CDR3: TGTGCCATCAGTGAGTCCCGGACAGGAATCTATGGCTACACCTTC.

Ten or more counts support this clonotype. The chain recombines TRBV29-1 with TRBJ2-2; D might be TRBD1 or TRBD2, each matching 5 bases. This CDR3 region has 17 residues. Germline lookup yields CDR1 SQVTM and CDR2 ANQGSEA. Trimming removed 1 base at V and 3 bases at J, with 18 bases between. The CDR3 region is CSVEGVGDEGDTGELFF. CDR3 DNA: TGCAGCGTTGAAGGAGTGGGGGACGAGGGAGACACCGGGGAGCTGTTTTTT.

This clonotype has ten or more counts. The chain links TRBV5-1 to TRBJ1-3, with 7 bases aligning to TRBD1. The CDR3 runs to 13 residues. Germline CDR1 is SGHRS and CDR2 is YFSETQ. V dropped 4 bases and J dropped 12; count of bases not matched to a gene: 10. The CDR3 protein is CASSRDRDSIIYF. The CDR3 DNA follows: TGCGCCAGCAGCCGAGACAGGGATTCGATCATATATTTT.

This clonotype was observed a handful of times. This chain links TRBV13 with TRBJ1-1; 7 bases are shared with TRBD1. The CDR3 consists of 15 residues. Germline assignment: CDR1 PRHDT and CDR2 FYEKMQ (reference sequence). With V trimmed by 3 bases and J by 1 base, 5 bases remained unmatched. The chain's CDR3 is CASSFTGTANTEAFF. CDR3 nucleotide sequence: TGTGCCAGCAGCTTTACCGGGACAGCGAACACTGAAGCTTTCTTT.

Written as DNA, the CDR3 is TGTGCCAGCAGTTTATGGTCAGGGAGTAATGAAAAACTGTTTTTT. Translation: CASSLWSGSNEKLFF. The rearrangement uses TRBV28 and TRBJ1-4; tentative D call: TRBD1 (5 bases). Germline CDR1 and CDR2: MDHEN and SYDVKM. The CDR3 covers 15 residues. Trimming pared 0 bases from V and 4 bases from J, leaving 9 bases between.

This clonotype was seen many times. The chain recombines TRBV18 with TRBJ2-7; TRBD1 aligns across 9 bases. Germline trimming cut 5 bases from V and 1 base from J; bases unmatched to any gene: 6. CDR3 length: 15 amino acids. In germline, CDR1 is KGHSH, CDR2 LQKENI. CDR3 coding DNA: TGTGCCAGCTCATCGGGACAGGGTGGGTCCTACGAGCAGTACTTC. It is translated as CASSSGQGGSYEQYF.

By its share, this clonotype is medium-sized. V gene TRBV7-2 combines with J gene TRBJ1-1; the D gene is possibly TRBD1 (5 bases). CDR3 length: 15 amino acids. With 5 bases removed from V and 4 bases from J, the gap between germline ends came to 17 bases. Germline V CDR1 and CDR2: SGHTA, FQGNSA. The CDR3, as DNA: TGTGCCAGCAGCAGAGGCCAAGGAGGGGCCACTGAAGCTTTCTTT. Translated: CASSRGQGGATEAFF.

The chain carries TRBV2 and TRBJ1-4; 12 nucleotides line up with TRBD1. CDR1 is SNHLY and CDR2 is FYNNEI in the germline V gene. Trimming cost V 9 bases and J 8 bases; bases outside gene matches: 4. The CDR3 extends over 13 amino acids. Here the CDR3 reads CASSGTGGEKLFF. The CDR3 bases are TGTGCCAGTTCCGGGACAGGGGGCGAAAAACTGTTTTTT.

This clonotype is judged medium-sized. Here the CDR3 reads CASSLWRETRDSPLHF. The CDR3, as DNA: TGTGCCAGCTCACTCTGGCGAGAGACTCGGGATTCACCCCTCCACTTT. V usage is TRBV18 and J usage is TRBJ1-6; D not certain. Germline V gene lookup returns CDR1 KGHSH and CDR2 LQKENI. This CDR3 has 16 residues. V lost 4 bases to trimming and J lost 8 bases, with 18 bases between them.

This clonotype was counted many times. The gene calls are TRBV29-1 and TRBJ2-4; D is possibly TRBD1 (6 bases). Germline V gene lookup returns CDR1 SQVTM and CDR2 ANQGSEA. The CDR3 is made up of 11 amino acids. Trimming shortened V by 3 bases and J by 16 bases, and 16 bases separated the two germline ends. The CDR3 here is CSVDSGDKPYF. The CDR3 region has the DNA TGCAGCGTTGATTCCGGGGACAAACCCTACTTC.